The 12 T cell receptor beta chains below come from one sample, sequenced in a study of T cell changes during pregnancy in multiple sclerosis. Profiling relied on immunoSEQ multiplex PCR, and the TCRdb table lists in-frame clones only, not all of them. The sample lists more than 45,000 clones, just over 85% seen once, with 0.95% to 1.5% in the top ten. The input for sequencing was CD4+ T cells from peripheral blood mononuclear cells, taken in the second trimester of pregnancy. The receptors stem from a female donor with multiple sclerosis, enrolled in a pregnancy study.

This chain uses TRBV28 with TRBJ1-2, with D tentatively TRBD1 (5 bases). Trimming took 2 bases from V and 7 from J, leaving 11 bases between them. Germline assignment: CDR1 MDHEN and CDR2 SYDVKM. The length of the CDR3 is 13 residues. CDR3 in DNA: TGTGCCAGCAGTTTAATGGGGCTTCCTGGCTACACCTTC. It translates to CASSLMGLPGYTF.

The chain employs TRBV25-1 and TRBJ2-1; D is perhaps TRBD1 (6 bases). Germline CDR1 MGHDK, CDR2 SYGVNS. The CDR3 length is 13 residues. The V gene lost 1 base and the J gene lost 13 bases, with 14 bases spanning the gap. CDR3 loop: CASSESFGTPQFF. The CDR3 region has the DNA TGTGCCAGCAGTGAATCATTCGGGACACCTCAGTTCTTC. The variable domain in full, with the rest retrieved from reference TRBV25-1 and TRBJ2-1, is EADIYQTPRYLVIGTGKKITLECSQTMGHDKMYWYQQDPGMELHLIHYSYGVNSTEKGDLSSESTVSRIRTEHFPLTLESARPSHTSQYLCASSESFGTPQFFGPGTRLTVL.

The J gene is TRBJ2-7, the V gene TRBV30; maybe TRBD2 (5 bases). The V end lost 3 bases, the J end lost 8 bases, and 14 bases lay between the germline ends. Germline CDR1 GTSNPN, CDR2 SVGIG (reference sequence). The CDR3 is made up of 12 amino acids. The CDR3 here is CAWSTPVAKQYF. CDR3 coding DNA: TGTGCCTGGAGCACCCCGGTAGCGAAGCAGTACTTC.

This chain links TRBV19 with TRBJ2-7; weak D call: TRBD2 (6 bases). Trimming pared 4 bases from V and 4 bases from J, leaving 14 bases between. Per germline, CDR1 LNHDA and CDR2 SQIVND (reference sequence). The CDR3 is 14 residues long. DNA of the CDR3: TGTGCCAGTAGTACCCGGCGGGATTCTTACGAGCAGTACTTC. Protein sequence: CASSTRRDSYEQYF.

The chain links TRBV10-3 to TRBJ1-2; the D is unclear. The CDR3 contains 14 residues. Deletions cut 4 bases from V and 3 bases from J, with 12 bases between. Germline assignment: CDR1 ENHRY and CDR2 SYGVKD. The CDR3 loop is CAISAPREDYGYTF. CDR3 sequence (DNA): TGTGCCATCAGTGCCCCGAGGGAGGACTATGGCTACACCTTC.

The CDR3 is CASSLAGQNTEAFF. As DNA, the CDR3 is TGTGCCAGCAGCTTAGCGGGACAAAACACTGAAGCTTTCTTT. The rearrangement links TRBV7-9 to TRBJ1-1, with D possibly matching TRBD1 (6 bases). The CDR3 extends over 14 amino acids. Between the trimmed V and J ends, which lost 0 bases and 2 bases, there was a span of 7 bases. CDR1 is SEHNR and CDR2 is FQNEAQ in the germline V gene (reference sequence).

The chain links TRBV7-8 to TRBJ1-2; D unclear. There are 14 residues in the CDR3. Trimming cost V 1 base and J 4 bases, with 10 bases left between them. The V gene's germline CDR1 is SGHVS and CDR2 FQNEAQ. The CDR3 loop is CASSLDLQSYGYTF. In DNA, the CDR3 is TGTGCCAGCAGCTTAGACTTACAGTCCTATGGCTACACCTTC.

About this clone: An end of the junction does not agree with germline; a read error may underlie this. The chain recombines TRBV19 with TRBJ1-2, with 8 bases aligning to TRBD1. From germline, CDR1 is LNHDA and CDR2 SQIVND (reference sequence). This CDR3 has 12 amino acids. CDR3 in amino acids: CGAGGELNGYTF. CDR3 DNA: TGCGGGGCAGGGGGCGAACTCAATGGCTACACCTTC.

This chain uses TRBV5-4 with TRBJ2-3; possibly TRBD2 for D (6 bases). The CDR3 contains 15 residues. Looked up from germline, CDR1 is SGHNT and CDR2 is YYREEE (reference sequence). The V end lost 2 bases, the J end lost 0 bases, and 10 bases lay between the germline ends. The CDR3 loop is CASSFGGVSTDTQYF. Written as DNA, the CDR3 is TGTGCCAGCAGCTTCGGCGGGGTTAGCACAGATACGCAGTATTTT.

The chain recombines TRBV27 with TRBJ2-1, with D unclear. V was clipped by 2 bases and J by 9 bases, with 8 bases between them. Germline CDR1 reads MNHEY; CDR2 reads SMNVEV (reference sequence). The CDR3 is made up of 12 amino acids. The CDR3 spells CASSLQYGEQFF. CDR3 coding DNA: TGTGCCAGCAGTTTACAGTATGGTGAGCAGTTCTTC.

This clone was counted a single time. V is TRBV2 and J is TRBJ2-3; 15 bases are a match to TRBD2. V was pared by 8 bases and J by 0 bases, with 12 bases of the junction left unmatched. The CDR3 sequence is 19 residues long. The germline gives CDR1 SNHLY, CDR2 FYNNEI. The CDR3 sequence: CASSKGLAGGFSSTDTQYF. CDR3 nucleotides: TGTGCCAGCTCCAAGGGACTAGCGGGAGGTTTCTCTAGCACAGATACGCAGTATTTT.

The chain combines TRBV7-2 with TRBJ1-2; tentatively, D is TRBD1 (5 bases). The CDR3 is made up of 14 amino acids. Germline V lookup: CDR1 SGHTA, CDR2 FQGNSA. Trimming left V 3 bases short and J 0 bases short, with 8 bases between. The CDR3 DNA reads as TGTGCCAGCAGCTTCGACAGTGCTAACTATGGCTACACCTTC. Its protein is CASSFDSANYGYTF. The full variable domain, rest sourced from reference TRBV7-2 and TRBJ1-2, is GAGVSQSPSNKVTEKGKDVELRCDPISGHTALYWYRQSLGQGLEFLIYFQGNSAPDKSGLPSDRFSAERTGGSVSTLTIQRTQQEDSAVYLCASSFDSANYGYTFGSGTRLTVV.